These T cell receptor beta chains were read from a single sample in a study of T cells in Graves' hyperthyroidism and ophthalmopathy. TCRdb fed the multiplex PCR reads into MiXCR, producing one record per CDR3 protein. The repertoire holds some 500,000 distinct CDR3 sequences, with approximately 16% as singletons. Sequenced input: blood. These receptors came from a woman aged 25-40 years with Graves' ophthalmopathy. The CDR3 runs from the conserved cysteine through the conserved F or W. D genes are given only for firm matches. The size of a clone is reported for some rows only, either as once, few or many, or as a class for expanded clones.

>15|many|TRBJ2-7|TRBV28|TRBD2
TGTGCCAGCATAATAGCGGGAGTGGGGCTTAACGAGCAGTACTTC
CASIIAGVGLNEQYF
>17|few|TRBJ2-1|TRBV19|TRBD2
TGTGCCACCAGGGGACTAGCGGGCCTTAGCTCCTACAATGAGCAGTTCTTC
CATRGLAGLSSYNEQFF
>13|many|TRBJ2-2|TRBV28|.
TGTGCCAGCAGCTTAAGCGGCACCGGGGAGCTGTTTTTT
CASSLSGTGELFF
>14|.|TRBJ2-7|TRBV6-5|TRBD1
TGTGCCAGCAGTTACTCGGGACAGGCTTTCGAGCAGTACTTC
CASSYSGQAFEQYF
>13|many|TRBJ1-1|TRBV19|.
TGTGCCAGTAGTTCCACACCGGCTGGTGAAGCTTTCTTT
CASSSTPAGEAFF
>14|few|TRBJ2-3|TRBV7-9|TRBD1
TGTGCCAGCACCCGGACAGGGCAGTTAGATACGCAGTATTTT
CASTRTGQLDTQYF
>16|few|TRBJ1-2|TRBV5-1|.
TGCGCCAGCAGCTTAGCAGTATCCTGGGAGTTGGATGGCTACACCTTC
CASSLAVSWELDGYTF
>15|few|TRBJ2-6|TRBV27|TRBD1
TGCGCCAGCAGTGACAGGGGGAACGGGGCCAACGTCCTGACTTTC
CASSDRGNGANVLTF
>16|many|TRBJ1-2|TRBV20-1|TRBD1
TGCAGTGCTAGAGGGACCGGGAACAGGGGATACGCTGGCTACACCTTC
CSARGTGNRGYAGYTF
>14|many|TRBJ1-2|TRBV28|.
TGTGCCAGCATGCCCCGGGACGCTAGACATGGCTACACCTTC
CASMPRDARHGYTF
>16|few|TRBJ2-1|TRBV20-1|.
TGCAGTGCTCCGCCGACGGGCGGGAACTCCTACAATGAGCAGTTCTTC
CSAPPTGGNSYNEQFF
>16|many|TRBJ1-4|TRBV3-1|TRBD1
TGTGCCAGCAGCCAACACTCCAGGGGGCGTTGGGAAAAACTGTTTTTT
CASSQHSRGRWEKLFF
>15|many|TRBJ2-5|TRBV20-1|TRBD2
TGCAGTGCTAGAGATGGCCGGGAGGGCTCAGAGACCCAGTACTTC
CSARDGREGSETQYF
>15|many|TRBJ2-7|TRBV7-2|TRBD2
TGTGCCAGCAGCTTAACTAGCGGAGCATCCTACGAGCAGTACTTC
CASSLTSGASYEQYF
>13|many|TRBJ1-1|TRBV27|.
TGTGCCAGCAGTTTGGGGAGGACCACTGAAGCTTTCTTT
CASSLGRTTEAFF
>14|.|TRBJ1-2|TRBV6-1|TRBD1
TGTGCCAGCAGTACCCGACAGGGCATAATTGGTTACACCTTC
CASSTRQGIIGYTF
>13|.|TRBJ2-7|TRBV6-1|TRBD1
TGTGCCAGCAGCCCTGACAGGGCCGAGGAGCAGTACTTC
CASSPDRAEEQYF
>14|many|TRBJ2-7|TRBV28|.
TGTGCCAGCAGACTGACAGATAGCTCCTACGAGCAGTACTTC
CASRLTDSSYEQYF
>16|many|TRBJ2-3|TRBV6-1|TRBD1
TGTGCCAGCAGTCTCCCCAACAGGGGACGGACAGATACGCAGTATTTT
CASSLPNRGRTDTQYF
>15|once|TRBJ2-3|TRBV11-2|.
TGTGCCAGCAGCTTAGTCGGCATAACGCAAGATACGCAGTATTTT
CASSLVGITQDTQYF
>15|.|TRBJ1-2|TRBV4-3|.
TGCGCCAGCAGCCAGGGACCGAGCAAGTACTATGGCTACACCTTC
CASSQGPSKYYGYTF
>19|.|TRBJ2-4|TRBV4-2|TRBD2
TGTGCCAGCAGCCAAGATATGACTAGCGGGTCTCGGGCCAAAAACATTCAGTACTTC
CASSQDMTSGSRAKNIQYF
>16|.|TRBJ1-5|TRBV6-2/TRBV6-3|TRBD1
TGTGCCAGCAGTTACCCTGGCGGACAGGGAGGACAGCCCCAGCATTTT
CASSYPGGQGGQPQHF
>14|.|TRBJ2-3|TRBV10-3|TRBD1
TGTGCCATCGCTCTGGACAGGGGCACAGATACGCAGTATTTT
CAIALDRGTDTQYF
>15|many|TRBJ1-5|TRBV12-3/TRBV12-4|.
TGTGCCAGCAGTTTAAAGGGAGGAGGGGGTCAGCCCCAGCATTTT
CASSLKGGGGQPQHF
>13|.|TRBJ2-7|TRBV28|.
TGTGCCAGCAGTCCGGTAGACACCGGCGAGCAGTACTTC
CASSPVDTGEQYF
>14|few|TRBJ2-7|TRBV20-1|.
TGCAGTGCTGACGGCAGTGGCCCTTTCTACGAGCAGTACTTC
CSADGSGPFYEQYF
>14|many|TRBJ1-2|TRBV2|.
TGTGCCAGCAGTGATAACAGGGACGGCTATGGCTACACCTTC
CASSDNRDGYGYTF
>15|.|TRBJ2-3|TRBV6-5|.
TGTGCCAGCAGTTACGGGGCCCGAATCACAGATACGCAGTATTTT
CASSYGARITDTQYF
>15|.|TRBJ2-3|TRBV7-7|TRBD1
TGTGCCAGCAGCTCCTCCGGGACAGGCACAGATACGCAGTATTTT
CASSSSGTGTDTQYF
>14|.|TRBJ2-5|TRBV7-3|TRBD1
TGTGCCAGCAGCTTAATAAGGGGGCGAGAGACCCAGTACTTC
CASSLIRGRETQYF
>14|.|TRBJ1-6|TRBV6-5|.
TGTGCCAGCAGTTACTTGGGGGGAGGTTCACCCCTCCACTTT
CASSYLGGGSPLHF
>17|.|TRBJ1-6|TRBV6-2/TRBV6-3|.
TGTGCCAGCAGCGGTGACAGGTCGGCATTCAATGATTCACCCCTCCACTTT
CASSGDRSAFNDSPLHF
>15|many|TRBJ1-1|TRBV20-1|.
TGCAGTGCTAGAGACAGGACAACGTTTTACACTGAAGCTTTCTTT
CSARDRTTFYTEAFF
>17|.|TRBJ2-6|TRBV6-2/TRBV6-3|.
TGTGCCAGCAGTAGGCTGGGGAACATGGCTGGGGCCAACGTCCTGACTTTC
CASSRLGNMAGANVLTF
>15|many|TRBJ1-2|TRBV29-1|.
TGCAGCGTTGAAGATTTTGCGATGAAGGGAGGTGGCTACACCTTC
CSVEDFAMKGGGYTF
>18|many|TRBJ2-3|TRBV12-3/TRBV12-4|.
TGTGCCAGCAGTCTCAACGGCCGGGACGCACGACTCACAGATACGCAGTATTTT
CASSLNGRDARLTDTQYF
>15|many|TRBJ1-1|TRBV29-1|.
TGCAGCGTTGAACCCAAACAGAAAATGAACACTGAAGCTTTCTTT
CSVEPKQKMNTEAFF
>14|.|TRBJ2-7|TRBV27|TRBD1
TGTGCCAGCAGTTCTACAGGGGATCACTACGAGCAGTACTTC
CASSSTGDHYEQYF
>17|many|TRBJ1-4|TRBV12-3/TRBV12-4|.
TGTGCCAGCAGTTTGGTCGGGCGGGCAGGGCGTCGAGAAAAACTGTTTTTT
CASSLVGRAGRREKLFF